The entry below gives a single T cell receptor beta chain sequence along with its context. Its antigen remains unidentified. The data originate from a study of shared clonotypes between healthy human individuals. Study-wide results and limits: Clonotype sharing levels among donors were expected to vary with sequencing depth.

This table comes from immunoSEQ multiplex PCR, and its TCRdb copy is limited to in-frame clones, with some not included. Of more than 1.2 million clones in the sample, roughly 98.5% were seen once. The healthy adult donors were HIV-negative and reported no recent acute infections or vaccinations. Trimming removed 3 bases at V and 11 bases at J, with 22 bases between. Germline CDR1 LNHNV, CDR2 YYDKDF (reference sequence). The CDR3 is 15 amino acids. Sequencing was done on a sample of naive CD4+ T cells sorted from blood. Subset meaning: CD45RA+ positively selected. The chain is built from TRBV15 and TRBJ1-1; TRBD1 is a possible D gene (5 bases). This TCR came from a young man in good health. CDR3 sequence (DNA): TGTGCCACCAGCAGGGAAATAGGGACTTCGCCGGGGGCTTTCTTT. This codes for CATSREIGTSPGAFF.